These 8 T cell receptor beta chains share one sample of origin, sequenced in a study of blood T cell repertoires in COVID-19. Sequenced by immunoSEQ multiplex PCR; TCRdb stores in-frame clones only, minus some. Among about 150,000 clones, around 87% were seen once, and the ten largest hold 3% to 3.5%. Sequences were obtained from peripheral blood. The origin of the receptors is a woman in her sixties or seventies with active COVID-19.

The chain joins TRBV5-4 to TRBJ2-7, with 8 bases identical to TRBD2. Germline V CDR1 and CDR2: SGHNT, YYREEE (reference sequence). This CDR3 region has 13 residues. V was pared by 4 bases and J by 6 bases, with 6 bases of the junction left unmatched. The CDR3 here is CASSTGLGGEQYF. The CDR3, as DNA: TGTGCCAGCAGCACGGGACTAGGCGGCGAGCAGTACTTC.

This clone was counted a single time. The chain is built from TRBV18 and TRBJ2-1, with 10 bases lining up with TRBD2. Trimming at V came to 3 bases and at J to 1 base, leaving 6 bases not matched to a gene. Germline V CDR1 and CDR2: KGHSH, LQKENI. The CDR3 length is 17 residues. CDR3 DNA: TGTGCCAGCTCACCTCGGACTAGCGGTAGGTCCTACAATGAGCAGTTCTTC. Encoded protein: CASSPRTSGRSYNEQFF.

The chain has TRBV11-2 and TRBJ2-7; 9 nucleotides align to TRBD1. Trimming took 4 bases from V and 2 from J; bases not matched to a gene: 6. This CDR3 is built from 15 residues. Germline loops: CDR1 SGHAT, CDR2 FQNNGV. The CDR3 DNA reads TGTGCCAGCAGCTCGAACAGGGGGCTGACCTACGAGCAGTACTTC. Its translation is CASSSNRGLTYEQYF.

The chain is built from TRBV6-5 and TRBJ1-1; 8 bases align to TRBD1. V was clipped by 0 bases and J by 0 bases; unmatched bases: 0. CDR1 MNHEY and CDR2 SVGAGI come from the germline V gene. This CDR3 region has 15 residues. CDR3 in amino acids: CASSYSGQVNTEAFF. CDR3 in DNA: TGTGCCAGCAGTTACTCGGGACAGGTGAACACTGAAGCTTTCTTT.

This clone was counted once. V is TRBV18 and J is TRBJ2-1; D is perhaps TRBD2 (6 bases). The CDR3 runs to 16 residues. Germline loops: CDR1 KGHSH, CDR2 LQKENI. The V and J ends lost 3 bases and 0 bases respectively, with 12 bases between them. This CDR3 reads CASSPGTLSSYNEQFF. The CDR3 DNA reads as TGTGCCAGCTCACCCGGGACTCTTAGCTCCTACAATGAGCAGTTCTTC.

This sequence joins TRBV7-8 and TRBJ2-3, with D tentatively TRBD2 (6 bases). The germline gives CDR1 SGHVS, CDR2 FQNEAQ. The CDR3 loop spans 15 amino acids. The V end was cut by 1 base, the J end by 4 bases, with 12 bases between. Here the CDR3 reads CASSLDAGRPDTQYF. CDR3 DNA sequence: TGTGCCAGCAGCTTAGACGCGGGAAGGCCAGATACGCAGTATTTT.

The CDR3 DNA sequence: TGTGCCAGCAGCGTAGCGGCTAGCGGGCCAGCCTACGAGCAGTACTTC. This gives the protein CASSVAASGPAYEQYF. This chain links TRBV9 with TRBJ2-7, with 8 bases identical to TRBD2. The CDR3 is 16 residues long. V lost 0 bases and J lost 2; bases outside the gene matches: 7. CDR1 is SGDLS, CDR2 YYNGEE, per germline.

The chain carries TRBV5-1 and TRBJ1-2, with D hard to call. CDR1 SGHRS and CDR2 YFSETQ come from the germline V gene. V shed 4 bases and J shed 6 bases, with 13 bases lying between them. The CDR3 is 13 residues long. CDR3 region: CASSPGYYDGYTF. The CDR3 DNA is TGCGCCAGCAGCCCTGGGTACTATGATGGCTACACCTTC.